Sequencing of this TCR beta chain was carried out in a study of early T cells in non-severe SARS-CoV-2 infection (dated by TCRdb to the early 2020s). Context from the whole study: Because TCR sequencing was done on bulk RNA from unsorted whole blood, the alpha and beta chains could not be paired. What the work shows at the level of the full study, not this receptor alone: VDJdb matching was skewed toward anti-spike CD8 responses and likely underestimated virus-specific expansions by missing private and CD4 specificities.

The library was obtained by 5' RACE. The data were produced on a NextSeq 500. To correct for sequencing error and PCR bias, the TCR library protocol tagged individual cDNA molecules with unique molecular identifiers. Sequencing covered both TCR alpha and beta chains, and within each sample the abundances of alpha and beta sequences were tightly co-correlated. Per the original workflow: Decombinator V4 was used to annotate the V gene, J gene and CDR3 of the TCR sequences. TCRs were defined as expanded if a significant change between any two time points was detected under a Poisson model with p below 0.0001. TCR abundances were normalised to the total number of TCRs sequenced per sample and expressed as counts per million. TRAV1-2 paired with TRAJ12, TRAJ20 or TRAJ33 defined MAIT TCRs, while TRAV10 paired with TRAJ18 defined iNKT TCRs. VDJdb, accessed on 1 November 2021, was searched for TCRs annotated for CMV, EBV and SARS-CoV-2, and TCRs annotated for more than one antigen were excluded. TCRdb took the public reads, trimmed them with fastp at Q25, ran MiXCR for clone calling and kept in-frame beta chains. Rows with a matching CDR3 protein are joined into one entry that keeps the most common DNA and genes. TCRdb assigned the V and J calls; the authors' analysis was not used. This sample gives about 39,000 distinct CDR3 sequences in total; roughly 4.2% of them show up just once. The ten top clones hold over 3% of the sample.

In this sample, this clonotype turned up many times. Its binding antigen is unknown. No qualities accompany the bases; no much larger clone lies one base away. This was a case-control study nested in a cohort of healthcare workers in London, UK, who had nasopharyngeal swab PCR tests and blood samples taken every week. Between 23 and 31 March 2020, the week of the UK lockdown, healthcare workers were enrolled and then followed up weekly for as long as 16 weeks. CDR1 and CDR2, looked up from the germline V gene, are SGHVS and FQNEAQ. The CDR3 starts with the cysteine, ends with the phenylalanine, and has 14 residues. The CDR3 DNA has 42 bases and is translated from base 1. Relative to germline, V is 1 base shorter and J is 4 bases shorter, with 10 bases between their ends.

Sequenced material: whole blood. This receptor chain uses TRBV7-8 and TRBJ1-1, with the D gene not clear enough to name. The receptor comes from an adult who was a healthcare worker with PCR-confirmed SARS-CoV-2 infection or an uninfected control (not recorded which). The sequenced DNA: TGTGCCAGCAGCTTAGACGGTTCGGGCACTGAAGCTTTCTTT. This sequence encodes CASSLDGSGTEAFF.